This T cell receptor beta chain originates from a study of Tregs in tolerant kidney transplant recipients. Study observations and caveats: Few patients were studied, so findings need validation in larger groups. Biological reproducibility was not directly addressed in this study.

CD4+CD25+CD127- Tregs, CD4+CD25- non-Tregs, CD4 and CD8 cells were sorted. Note on this clone: No antigen is known for it.

Produced via immunoSEQ multiplex PCR; TCRdb's table is partial and in-frame only. There are about 240,000 clones in the sample; 80% to 85% occur only once, and about 0.68% lies in the top ten. V trimming: 5 bases; J trimming: 2 bases; junction bases outside the gene matches: 6. Germline V gene data show CDR1 as SGHTA and CDR2 as FQGTGA. The CDR3 is 15 residues long. Sample: CD4+ T cells from blood. The chain carries TRBV7-3 and TRBJ2-5; 9 positions match TRBD2. The TCR comes from a human donor in good health. The CDR3: CASSPLAGIQETQYF. CDR3 in DNA: TGTGCCAGCAGCCCCCTAGCGGGGATTCAAGAGACCCAGTACTTC. Combining the CDR3 with reference TRBV7-3 and TRBJ2-5 gives the whole variable domain GAGVSQTPSNKVTEKGKYVELRCDPISGHTALYWYRQSLGQGPEFLIYFQGTGAADDSGLPNDRFFAVRPEGSVSTLKIQRTERGDSAVYLCASSPLAGIQETQYFGPGTRLLVL.